This TCR beta chain emerged from a study of shared clonotypes between healthy human individuals. V dropped 3 bases and J dropped 4 bases, with 9 bases sitting between them. Germline-derived CDR1 and CDR2 are LNHDA and SQIVND (reference sequence). The CDR3 covers 13 residues. Sequenced by immunoSEQ multiplex PCR; TCRdb stores in-frame clones only, minus some. The sample carries about 2 million clones, roughly 96% recorded once. The sample holds one count of this clone. The same CDR3 also results from other DNA sequences found in this sample. J is TRBJ2-5 and V is TRBV19; D tentatively fits TRBD1 or TRBD2 (6 bases each). The sequencing input was naive CD4+ T cells sorted from blood. Subset given: CD45RA+ positively selected. This sequence originates from a young man in good health. The CDR3 loop reads CASSIGGGETQYF. DNA of the CDR3: TGTGCCAGTAGTATCGGAGGGGGAGAGACCCAGTACTTC.